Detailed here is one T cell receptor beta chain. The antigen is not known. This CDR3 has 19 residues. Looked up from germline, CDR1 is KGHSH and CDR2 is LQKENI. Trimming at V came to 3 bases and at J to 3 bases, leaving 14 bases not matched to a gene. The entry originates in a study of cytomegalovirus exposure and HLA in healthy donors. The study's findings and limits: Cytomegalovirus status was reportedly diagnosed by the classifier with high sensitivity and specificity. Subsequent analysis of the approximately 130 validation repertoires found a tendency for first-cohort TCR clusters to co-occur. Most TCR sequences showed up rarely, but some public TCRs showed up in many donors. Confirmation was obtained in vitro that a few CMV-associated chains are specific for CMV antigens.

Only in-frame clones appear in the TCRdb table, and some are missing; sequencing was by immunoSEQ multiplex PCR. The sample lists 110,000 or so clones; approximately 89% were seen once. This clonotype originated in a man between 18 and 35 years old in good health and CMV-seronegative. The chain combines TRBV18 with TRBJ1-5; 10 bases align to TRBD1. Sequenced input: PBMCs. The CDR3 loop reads CASSPGQGGSDRINQPQHF. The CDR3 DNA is TGTGCCAGCTCACCCGGACAGGGGGGGTCGGACCGTATCAATCAGCCCCAGCATTTT.